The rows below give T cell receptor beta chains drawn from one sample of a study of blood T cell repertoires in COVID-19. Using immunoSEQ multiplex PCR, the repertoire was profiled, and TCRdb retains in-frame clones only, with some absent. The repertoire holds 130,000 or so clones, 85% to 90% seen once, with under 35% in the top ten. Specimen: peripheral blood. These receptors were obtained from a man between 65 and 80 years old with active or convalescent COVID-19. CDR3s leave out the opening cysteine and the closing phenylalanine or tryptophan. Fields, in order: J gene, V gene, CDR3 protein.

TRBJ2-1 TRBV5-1 ASSTPSGPYNEQF
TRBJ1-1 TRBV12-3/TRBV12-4 ASSAGGHTEAF
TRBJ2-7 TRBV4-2 ASSHHTSGTYEQY
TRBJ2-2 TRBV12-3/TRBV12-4 ASSYTGELF
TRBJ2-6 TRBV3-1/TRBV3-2 ASSTYRVSSGANVLT
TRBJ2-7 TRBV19 ASSIAGTGFGEQY
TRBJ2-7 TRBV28 ASSLTGAKTSYEQY
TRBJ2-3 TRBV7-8 ASSLERLDTQY
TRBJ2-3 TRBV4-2 ASSQGSRGLAADTQY
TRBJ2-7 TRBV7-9 ASSPQGSGLYEQY
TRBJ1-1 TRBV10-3 ATSTLNTEAF
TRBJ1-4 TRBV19 ASTALGRRTTSEKLF
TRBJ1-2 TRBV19 ASSLGHPTNYGYT
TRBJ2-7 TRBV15 ATSARDSGAYEQY
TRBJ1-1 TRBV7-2 ASSLSAARTEAF
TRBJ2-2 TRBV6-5 ASSYSGGDTGELF
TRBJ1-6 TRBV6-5 ASLSSYNSPLH
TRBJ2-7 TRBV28 ASSSTISYSGRAKYEQY
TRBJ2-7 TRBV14 ASSQEGQLIFNYEQY
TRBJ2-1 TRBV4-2 ASSLETSGNYNEQF
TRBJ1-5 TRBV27 ASRSGTTGAGSNQPQH
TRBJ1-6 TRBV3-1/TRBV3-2 ASSQETGPSSSYNSPLH
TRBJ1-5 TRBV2 ASSESLVGQGVLLSLSNQPQH
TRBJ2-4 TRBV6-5 ASSYSVTSGKNIQY